The 18 T cell receptor beta chains presented below share a single source sample, sequenced in a study. MiXCR, applied by TCRdb to the RT-PCR reads, yields one record per CDR3 protein. The sample has about 680,000 distinct CDR3 sequences; 12% to 15% are singletons. Sequencing was performed on memory CD4+ T cells from blood. These receptors originate from a female donor in good health, serving as a healthy control.

In this sample, this clonotype turned up many times. The chain recombines TRBV6-5 with TRBJ2-6, with D unresolved. The CDR3 has 13 amino acids. The V gene's germline CDR1 is MNHEY and CDR2 SVGAGI. The V end was cut by 6 bases, the J end by 7 bases, with 10 bases between. CDR3 protein: CASRTSAANVLTF. The CDR3 region has the DNA TGTGCCAGCAGAACATCAGCCGCCAACGTCCTGACTTTC.

V is TRBV12-3 or TRBV12-4 and J is TRBJ2-7; 10 nucleotides line up with TRBD1. The junction had 7 bases not matched to a gene; V was cut back by 9 bases and J by 2 bases. The CDR3 spans 14 residues. The CDR3 sequence: CASAGTGDPYEQYF. The CDR3 nucleotides are TGTGCCAGTGCCGGGACAGGGGATCCCTACGAGCAGTACTTC.

V gene TRBV4-2 combines with J gene TRBJ2-1, with D perhaps TRBD2 (5 bases). V was pared by 4 bases and J by 0 bases, with 19 bases between. The CDR3 contains 18 residues. Germline V gives CDR1 LGHNA, CDR2 YNFKEQ. The CDR3 DNA is TGTGCCAGCAGCCCGATAGGAGCGGAACCTAGCTCCTACAATGAGCAGTTCTTC. This codes for CASSPIGAEPSSYNEQFF.

The CDR3 protein is CATSLAGSGEQYF. DNA of the CDR3: TGTGCCACCAGCTTGGCAGGGTCTGGTGAGCAGTACTTC. The chain has TRBV24-1 and TRBJ2-7; TRBD1 might be the D (5 bases). CDR3 length: 13 residues. With 7 bases removed from V and 7 bases from J, the gap between germline ends came to 16 bases. From germline, CDR1 is KGHDR and CDR2 SFDVKD.

The rearrangement uses TRBV24-1 and TRBJ2-2; either TRBD1 or TRBD2 may fit D (5 bases each). Germline V gene lookup returns CDR1 KGHDR and CDR2 SFDVKD. The ends were cut back, 4 bases at V and 0 bases at J, with 17 bases in the middle. CDR3 length equals 18 residues. The CDR3 DNA sequence: TGTGCCACCAGTGAGGACGACCAGGGTAGCGCGAACACCGGGGAGCTGTTTTTT. This codes for CATSEDDQGSANTGELFF.

In this sample, this clonotype turned up a few times. This chain uses TRBV10-3 with TRBJ1-4, with 9 bases lining up with TRBD1. The CDR3 spans 16 residues. CDR1 and CDR2 (germline): ENHRY, SYGVKD. The V segment lost 5 bases and the J segment 8 bases; nucleotides outside the gene matches: 12. The CDR3 DNA reads as TGTGCCATCAGTTGGGGACAGGGTCTAGCCGGAGAAAAACTGTTTTTT. Translation: CAISWGQGLAGEKLFF.

This clonotype was seen a few times. The chain recombines TRBV5-1 with TRBJ1-4; a possible D gene is TRBD1 (5 bases). Germline values: CDR1 SGHRS, CDR2 YFSETQ. The germline V and J ends were trimmed by 4 bases and 4 bases, with 14 bases remaining between them. This CDR3 has 15 residues. In DNA form, the CDR3 reads TGCGCCAGCAGCGGGGCCGGGAGCAGTAATGAAAAACTGTTTTTT. It encodes CASSGAGSSNEKLFF.

There are a few counts of this clonotype. This sequence joins TRBV19 and TRBJ2-3; 7 positions match TRBD1. Per germline, CDR1 LNHDA and CDR2 SQIVND (reference sequence). Trimming removed 5 bases from V and 6 bases from J; junction bases left unmatched: 8. The CDR3 totals 14 residues. DNA for the CDR3: TGTGCCAGTAGTCTGGGACAGTCGCGGGATACGCAGTATTTT. Amino acids: CASSLGQSRDTQYF.

The rearrangement uses TRBV7-2 and TRBJ2-7; D is unresolved. There are 13 residues in the CDR3. Germline V lookup: CDR1 SGHTA, CDR2 FQGNSA. V lost 5 bases and J 3 bases, leaving 11 bases between the germline ends. CDR3 in DNA: TGTGCCAGCAGCCTCCATCTAAACTACGAGCAGTACTTC. The encoded protein is CASSLHLNYEQYF.

The sample holds a few counts of this clonotype. The rearrangement joins TRBV9 to TRBJ2-1; possible D gene TRBD2, 5 bases. The V and J ends lost 3 bases and 5 bases respectively, with 24 bases between them. In germline, CDR1 is SGDLS, CDR2 YYNGEE. The CDR3 spans 18 residues. CDR3 bases: TGTGCCAGCAGCGCCAGAGGAGGAGGCGACCCTCGGGACAATGAGCAGTTCTTC. The encoded protein is CASSARGGGDPRDNEQFF.

This clonotype came up a few times. The chain employs TRBV4-3 and TRBJ2-3, with a weak D call TRBD1 (6 bases). CDR3 length: 18 amino acids. Germline CDR1 LGHNA, CDR2 YSLEER. The V gene lost 0 bases and the J gene lost 4 bases, with 20 bases spanning the gap. The CDR3 loop is CASSQDLVGQTRADTQYF. The CDR3 nucleotides are TGCGCCAGCAGCCAAGACTTGGTAGGACAGACTCGCGCAGATACGCAGTATTTT.

The chain uses TRBV24-1 and TRBJ1-2, with TRBD1 matching over 8 bases. The CDR3 runs 15 residues. From germline, CDR1 is KGHDR and CDR2 SFDVKD. V gave up 3 bases and J gave up 3 bases; unmatched junction bases: 5. CDR3 in DNA: TGTGCCACCAGTGATCCACAGGGGGAGGACTATGGCTACACCTTC. Its protein product is CATSDPQGEDYGYTF.

This chain connects TRBV28 to TRBJ1-4; D unclear. The ends were cut back, 2 bases at V and 0 bases at J, with 7 bases in the middle. The CDR3 is made up of 15 amino acids. Germline V gene sequence: CDR1 MDHEN, CDR2 SYDVKM. CDR3 sequence: CASSLNQATNEKLFF. The CDR3 DNA is TGTGCCAGCAGTTTAAACCAAGCAACTAATGAAAAACTGTTTTTT.

This clonotype appeared a few times. The V and J genes are TRBV7-2 and TRBJ2-1; the D is unclear. This CDR3 is built from 15 residues. V dropped 1 base and J dropped 2 bases, with 9 bases sitting between them. Germline V CDR1 and CDR2: SGHTA, FQGNSA. DNA of the CDR3: TGTGCCAGCAGCTTAGATCGGCTAGCCTACAATGAGCAGTTCTTC. Translated: CASSLDRLAYNEQFF.

Details on this clonotype: One base away lies a much larger clone, so this may be a sequencing read error. The genes are TRBV3-1 and TRBJ2-1, with a tentative D call TRBD1 (6 bases). Germline V lookup: CDR1 LGHDT, CDR2 YNNKEL (reference sequence). This CDR3 spans 15 amino acids. The chain's CDR3 is CASRQVDRRDNEQFF. The CDR3 DNA reads as TGTGCCAGCAGACAAGTGGACAGACGAGACAATGAGCAGTTCTTC.

The table lists this clonotype with many counts. J is TRBJ2-5 and V is TRBV20-1; 8 bases match TRBD2. CDR3 length equals 13 residues. Germline V gene lookup returns CDR1 DFQATT and CDR2 SNEGSKA (reference sequence). V gave up 6 bases and J gave up 1 base; unmatched junction bases: 4. The DNA of the CDR3 is TGCAGTGCCTCGACTAGCGTCCAAGAGACCCAGTACTTC. Its translation is CSASTSVQETQYF.

The CDR3 loop reads CATSDLTGGRYEQYF. The DNA for the CDR3 is TGTGCCACCAGTGACCTTACAGGGGGCAGGTACGAGCAGTACTTC. This chain joins TRBV24-1 and TRBJ2-7, with 9 bases fitting TRBD1. The CDR3 extends over 15 amino acids. Germline V gives CDR1 KGHDR, CDR2 SFDVKD. The ends lost 4 bases at V and 4 bases at J; junction bases unmatched: 7.

This clonotype occurred a few times. The rearrangement uses TRBV6-5 and TRBJ2-2; 8 bases are shared with TRBD1. The V gene end was trimmed by 6 bases and the J gene end by 6 bases; junction bases not matched to a gene: 6. The CDR3 consists of 14 residues. CDR1 MNHEY and CDR2 SVGAGI come from the germline V gene. For the CDR3, the DNA is TGTGCCAGCAGACCCTCACAGGGGGCCGGGGAGCTGTTTTTT. It specifies CASRPSQGAGELFF.